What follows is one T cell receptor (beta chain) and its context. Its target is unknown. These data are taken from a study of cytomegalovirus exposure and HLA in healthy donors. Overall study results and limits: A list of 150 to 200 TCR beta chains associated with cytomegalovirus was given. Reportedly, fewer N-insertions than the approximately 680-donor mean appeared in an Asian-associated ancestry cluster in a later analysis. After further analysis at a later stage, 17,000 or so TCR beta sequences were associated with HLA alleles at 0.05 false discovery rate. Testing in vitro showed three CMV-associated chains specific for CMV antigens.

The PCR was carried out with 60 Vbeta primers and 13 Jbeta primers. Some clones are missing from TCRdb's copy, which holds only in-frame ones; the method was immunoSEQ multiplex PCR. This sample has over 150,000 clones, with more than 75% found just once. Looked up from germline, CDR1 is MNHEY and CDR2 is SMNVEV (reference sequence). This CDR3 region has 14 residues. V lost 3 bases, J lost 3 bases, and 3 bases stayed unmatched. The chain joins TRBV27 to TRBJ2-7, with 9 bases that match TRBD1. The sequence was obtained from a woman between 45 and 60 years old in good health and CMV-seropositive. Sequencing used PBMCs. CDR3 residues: CASSFSDRGYEQYF. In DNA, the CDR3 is TGTGCCAGCAGTTTCTCGGACAGGGGCTACGAGCAGTACTTC.